A single sample is the source of the 12 T cell receptor beta chains below, sequenced in a study of T-cell memory formation after mild COVID-19 (dated by TCRdb to the early 2020s). The library was produced with 5' RACE. Sequencing instrument: Illumina NovaSeq 6000. TCRdb reprocessed the public reads (quality trimming at Q25 with fastp, clone calling with MiXCR) and kept in-frame beta chains. Identical CDR3 protein sequences are pooled into one entry, listed with their most common genes and DNA. This sample gives around 390,000 distinct CDR3 sequences in total; 15% to 20% of them show up just once. The top ten hold 20% to 25% of the sample. Sequencing was done on a sample of PBMCs or a T cell subset sorted from them (not recorded which). The origin of the receptors is a man between 18 and 29 years old who had mild COVID-19 (a few samples of this study predate the infection). The sample titles of this study are shuffled in the database, so cell type and time point are left out; the donor was told from shared clones.

This clonotype was observed a few times. V usage is TRBV5-1 and J usage is TRBJ2-3; D may correspond to TRBD1 or TRBD2 (6 bases each). V was pared by 4 bases and J by 5 bases, with 11 bases between. Germline V gene data show CDR1 as SGHRS and CDR2 as YFSETQ. This CDR3 contains 13 residues. The CDR3: CASSMRGEDTQYF. In DNA, the CDR3 is TGCGCCAGCAGCATGAGGGGGGAAGATACGCAGTATTTT.

V and J are TRBV4-1 and TRBJ2-2; the D gene is possibly TRBD1 (6 bases). V gave up 4 bases and J gave up 7 bases, with 13 bases separating them. Per germline, CDR1 MGHRA and CDR2 YSYEKL. The CDR3 has 14 residues. The CDR3 reads CASSLQGSGGELFF. For the CDR3, the DNA is TGCGCCAGCAGCCTACAGGGTTCGGGCGGGGAGCTGTTTTTT.

The V gene is TRBV6-6, the J gene TRBJ1-6, with D perhaps matching TRBD1 (5 bases). The CDR3 spans 15 residues. The germline CDR1 and CDR2 sequences are MNHNY and SVGAGI (reference sequence). The ends were cut back, 3 bases at V and 4 bases at J, with 10 bases in the middle. For the CDR3, the DNA is TGTGCCAGCAGTTATCAAGAGGGGTATAATTCACCCCTCCACTTT. Encoded protein: CASSYQEGYNSPLHF.

V and J are TRBV5-1 and TRBJ2-2; unclear D gene. Germline CDR1 reads SGHRS; CDR2 reads YFSETQ. CDR3 size: 12 residues. V lost 5 bases, J lost 6 bases, and 8 bases lay in between. For the CDR3, the DNA is TGCGCCAGCAGATTAAACCCCGGGGAGCTGTTTTTT. Its protein product is CASRLNPGELFF.

As DNA, the CDR3 is TGTGCCAGCAGCTTAGGACAGGTTGCGTCTGGAAACACCATATATTTT. Translated, it gives CASSLGQVASGNTIYF. The V and J genes are TRBV7-2 and TRBJ1-3; D may be TRBD1 (6 bases). CDR1 and CDR2 (germline): SGHTA, FQGNSA. There are 16 residues in the CDR3. Deletions cut 1 base from V and 1 base from J, with 11 bases between. The variable domain in full, completed from reference TRBV7-2 and TRBJ1-3, reads GAGVSQSPSNKVTEKGKDVELRCDPISGHTALYWYRQSLGQGLEFLIYFQGNSAPDKSGLPSDRFSAERTGGSVSTLTIQRTQQEDSAVYLCASSLGQVASGNTIYFGEGSWLTVV.

A few counts support this clonotype. The gene calls are TRBV14 and TRBJ2-1, with TRBD1 matching over 9 bases. The CDR3 is made up of 17 amino acids. V shed 2 bases, J shed 4 bases, and the junction held 9 bases outside the gene matches. Germline V lookup: CDR1 SGHDN, CDR2 FVKESK. CDR3 in amino acids: CASSQPPGQGRYNEQFF. In nucleotides, the CDR3 is TGTGCCAGCAGCCAACCTCCGGGACAGGGAAGGTACAATGAGCAGTTCTTC.

The J gene is TRBJ2-1, the V gene TRBV10-3, with TRBD2 matching over 10 bases. From germline, CDR1 is ENHRY and CDR2 SYGVKD. V lost 3 bases, J lost 10 bases, and 6 bases stayed unmatched. This CDR3 has 14 amino acids. CDR3 bases: TGTGCCATCAGTGACAAGCGGGGGGGCTTGGAGCAGTTCTTC. Its translation: CAISDKRGGLEQFF.

This clonotype was seen a few times. J is TRBJ2-1 and V is TRBV29-1, with 10 nucleotides matching TRBD1. The germline gives CDR1 SQVTM, CDR2 ANQGSEA. The CDR3 length is 13 residues. Losses at the gene ends were 3 bases for V and 10 bases for J; bases not matched to a gene: 6. The CDR3: CSVETGQGYEQFF. The DNA of the CDR3 is TGCAGCGTTGAGACGGGACAGGGGTACGAGCAGTTCTTC.

The chain carries TRBV7-8 and TRBJ1-2, with D uncertain. The CDR3 covers 15 residues. Per germline, CDR1 SGHVS and CDR2 FQNEAQ. Trimming took off 5 bases at V and 2 bases at J, with 15 bases between the two ends. CDR3 sequence reads: CASSPGPRTNYGYTF. DNA for the CDR3: TGTGCCAGCAGCCCCGGCCCAAGGACCAACTATGGCTACACCTTC.

This clonotype has just a few counts. The V and J genes are TRBV6-5 and TRBJ1-1; D is uncertain. This CDR3 region has 17 residues. The germline V and J ends were trimmed by 6 bases and 4 bases, with 24 bases remaining between them. CDR1 is MNHEY, CDR2 SVGAGI, per germline. The CDR3 reads CASSSAGWESRGTEAFF. The CDR3 DNA reads as TGTGCCAGCAGCTCCGCGGGCTGGGAGAGCCGTGGCACTGAAGCTTTCTTT.

This clonotype occurred many times. The chain combines TRBV5-1 with TRBJ2-3; D is possibly TRBD1 (6 bases). V shed 4 bases and J shed 1 base, with 10 bases lying between them. Germline CDR1 is SGHRS and CDR2 is YFSETQ. This CDR3 has 14 residues. The CDR3 loop is CASSADRGTDTQYF. The DNA of the CDR3 is TGCGCCAGCAGCGCGGACAGAGGCACAGATACGCAGTATTTT.

The J gene is TRBJ1-2, the V gene TRBV10-3; TRBD1 agrees at 7 bases. The CDR3 runs 15 residues. CDR1 and CDR2 (germline): ENHRY, SYGVKD. V was pared by 1 base and J by 4 bases, with 6 bases of the junction left unmatched. CDR3 region: CAISEFTTGLYGYTF. The CDR3 nucleotides read TGTGCCATCAGTGAGTTTACGACAGGGCTCTATGGCTACACCTTC.